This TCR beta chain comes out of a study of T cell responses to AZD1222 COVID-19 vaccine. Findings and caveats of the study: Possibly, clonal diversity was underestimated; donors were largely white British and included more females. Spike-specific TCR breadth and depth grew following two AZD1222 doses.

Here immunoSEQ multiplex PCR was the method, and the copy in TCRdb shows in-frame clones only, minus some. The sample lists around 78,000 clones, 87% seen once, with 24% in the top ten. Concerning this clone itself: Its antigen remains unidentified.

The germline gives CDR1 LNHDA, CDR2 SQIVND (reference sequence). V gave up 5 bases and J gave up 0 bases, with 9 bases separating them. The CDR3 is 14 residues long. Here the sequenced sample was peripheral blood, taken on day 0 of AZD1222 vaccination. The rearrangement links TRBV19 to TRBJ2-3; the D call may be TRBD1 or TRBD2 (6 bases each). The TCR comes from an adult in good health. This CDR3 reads CASSPGASTDTQYF. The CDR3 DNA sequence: TGTGCCAGTAGTCCGGGGGCTAGCACAGATACGCAGTATTTT.